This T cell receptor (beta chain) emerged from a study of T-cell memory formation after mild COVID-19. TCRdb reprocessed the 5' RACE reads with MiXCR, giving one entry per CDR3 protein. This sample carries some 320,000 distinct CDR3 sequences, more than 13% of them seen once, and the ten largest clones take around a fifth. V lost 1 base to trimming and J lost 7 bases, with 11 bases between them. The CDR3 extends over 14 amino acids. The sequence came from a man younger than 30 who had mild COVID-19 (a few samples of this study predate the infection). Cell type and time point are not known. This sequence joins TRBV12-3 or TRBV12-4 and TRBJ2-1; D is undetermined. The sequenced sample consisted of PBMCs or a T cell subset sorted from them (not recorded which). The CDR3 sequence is CASSLERVLNEQFF. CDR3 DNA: TGTGCCAGCAGTTTAGAACGGGTCTTAAATGAGCAGTTCTTC.